A single sample is the source of the 5 T cell receptor beta chains below, sequenced in a study of control samples from healthy donors and cancer patients. The repertoire was sequenced with immunoSEQ multiplex PCR; TCRdb's copy has only in-frame clones and lacks some. The data contain more than 75,000 clones, roughly 89% of them singletons. The material sequenced was blood. These receptors were obtained from a man aged 50-60 years in good health.

CDR3 sequence: CASSPGGGNTEAFF. The CDR3, as DNA: TGCGCCAGCAGCCCGGGGGGTGGGAACACTGAAGCTTTCTTT. The rearrangement joins TRBV5-1 to TRBJ1-1; D might be TRBD1 (5 bases). Trimming pared 4 bases from V and 1 base from J, leaving 11 bases between. Per the germline V gene, CDR1 is SGHRS and CDR2 is YFSETQ. The CDR3 has 14 amino acids.

This clone was seen a handful of times. The rearrangement links TRBV14 to TRBJ1-5; 11 nucleotides line up with TRBD1. From germline, CDR1 is SGHDN and CDR2 FVKESK. The CDR3 runs to 19 residues. Trimming at V came to 0 bases and at J to 4 bases, leaving 11 bases not matched to a gene. The CDR3 region has the DNA TGTGCCAGCAGCCAAGATTTAAGGGACAGGGGGTATAGTAATCAGCCCCAGCATTTT. This sequence encodes CASSQDLRDRGYSNQPQHF.

The chain has TRBV10-2 and TRBJ2-1, with TRBD1 as a possible D gene (6 bases). CDR1 is WSHSY and CDR2 is SAAADI in the germline V gene. V dropped 8 bases and J dropped 7 bases, with 12 bases sitting between them. There are 12 residues in the CDR3. The CDR3 DNA sequence: TGCGCCAGCTCTGGAAGGGGGAATGAGCAGTTCTTC. Amino acids: CASSGRGNEQFF.

The chain uses TRBV10-3 and TRBJ2-7, with D uncertain. V was clipped by 4 bases and J by 1 base, with 5 bases between them. The CDR3 covers 12 residues. Germline V gene lookup returns CDR1 ENHRY and CDR2 SYGVKD. The DNA for the CDR3 is TGTGCCATCAGTGGGACGTCCTACGAGCAGTACTTC. Residues: CAISGTSYEQYF.

In DNA, the CDR3 is TGCGCCAGCAGCCCGGGACTGCTGTACCAAGAGACCCAGTACTTC. It encodes CASSPGLLYQETQYF. The chain joins TRBV5-1 to TRBJ2-5, with D possibly being TRBD2 (6 bases). The CDR3 contains 15 residues. V lost 4 bases, J lost 0 bases, and 13 bases lay in between. Germline V gene sequence: CDR1 SGHRS, CDR2 YFSETQ.